A selection of T cell receptor beta chains follows, all from one sample in a study of T cells in localized non-small cell lung cancer. Sequenced by immunoSEQ multiplex PCR; TCRdb stores in-frame clones only, minus some. The repertoire holds 4,000 to 4,500 clones, about 38% seen once, with about 5.2% in the top ten. This material consisted of lung tumor tissue, taken before any cancer treatment. These receptors originate from a woman aged 40-75 years with stage I lung adenocarcinoma. CDR3s include the opening cysteine and the closing phenylalanine or tryptophan. The D gene is left open where the match is weak. The size entry is marked missing in some rows and otherwise reads once, few, many or a size class.

TRBD2,few,TRBJ2-5,TRBV9,CASRREIGETQYF,TGTGCCAGCAGGCGGGAGATAGGAGAGACCCAGTACTTC
NA,few,TRBJ2-1,TRBV9,CASSSMIYEQFF,TGTGCCAGCAGCTCAATGATATATGAGCAGTTCTTC
NA,few,TRBJ1-1,TRBV27,CASSFRGEVSAFF,TGTGCCAGCAGTTTCCGGGGCGAAGTGTCAGCTTTCTTT
TRBD1,NA,TRBJ1-2,TRBV27,CASKGQEANYGYTF,TGTGCCAGCAAGGGACAGGAAGCTAACTATGGCTACACCTTC
NA,NA,TRBJ1-1,TRBV30,CAWNRNQGGTEAFF,TGTGCCTGGAATCGCAACCAGGGAGGCACTGAAGCTTTCTTT
NA,large,TRBJ1-1,TRBV19,CASSMAGTVNTEAFF,TGTGCCAGTAGTATGGCCGGGACGGTGAACACTGAAGCTTTCTTT
NA,NA,TRBJ2-1,TRBV29-1,CSVRGIYNEQFF,TGCAGCGTTCGCGGGATCTACAATGAGCAGTTCTTC
NA,NA,TRBJ2-5,TRBV9,CASSAGGGWETQYF,TGTGCCAGCAGCGCGGGCGGTGGATGGGAGACCCAGTACTTC
NA,NA,TRBJ1-5,TRBV19,CASSIRKNQPQHF,TGTGCCAGTAGTATTAGAAAGAATCAGCCCCAGCATTTT
NA,NA,TRBJ2-1,TRBV18,CASSPPLSGATYNEQFF,TGTGCCAGCTCACCACCCCTATCTGGGGCCACCTACAATGAGCAGTTCTTC
NA,NA,TRBJ2-3,TRBV18,CASSPPPSGFGVSKDTQYF,TGTGCCAGCTCACCGCCACCGTCGGGTTTTGGGGTCTCGAAAGATACGCAGTATTTT
NA,medium-sized,TRBJ2-7,TRBV2,CASSPQGMAYEQYF,TGTGCCAGTTCCCCGCAGGGAATGGCCTACGAGCAGTACTTC
NA,few,TRBJ1-5,TRBV6-8,CASTLVGGNQPQHF,TGTGCCAGCACCCTCGTGGGGGGGAACCAGCCCCAGCATTTT
NA,NA,TRBJ2-7,TRBV28,CASSLMRSGNYEQYF,TGTGCCAGCAGTTTAATGAGAAGCGGAAACTACGAGCAGTACTTC
TRBD2,few,TRBJ2-3,TRBV9,CASSVVAGGADTQYF,TGTGCCAGCAGCGTAGTAGCGGGAGGGGCAGATACGCAGTATTTT
TRBD1,few,TRBJ1-4,TRBV7-6,CASSLVTGQGPREKLFF,TGTGCCAGCAGCTTAGTAACCGGACAGGGGCCCAGAGAAAAACTGTTTTTT
NA,NA,TRBJ2-7,TRBV19,CASSIGPSYEQYF,TGTGCCAGTAGTATAGGACCCTCCTACGAGCAGTACTTC
NA,few,TRBJ1-1,TRBV6-8,CASSYTSAGTNTEAFF,TGTGCCAGCAGTTACACTTCGGCAGGAACGAACACTGAAGCTTTCTTT
TRBD1,few,TRBJ2-7,TRBV9,CASSSRDSVSYEQYF,TGTGCCAGCAGCTCCCGGGACAGTGTCTCCTACGAGCAGTACTTC
TRBD1,NA,TRBJ1-1,TRBV4-1,CASRLTGGGTEAFF,TGCGCCAGCAGGCTGACAGGGGGAGGAACTGAAGCTTTCTTT
NA,few,TRBJ2-4,TRBV19,CASSIGVIQYF,TGTGCCAGTAGTATAGGGGTCATTCAGTACTTC
NA,NA,TRBJ1-2,TRBV19,CASSPGFDYGYTF,TGTGCCAGTAGTCCTGGGTTCGACTATGGCTACACCTTC
NA,NA,TRBJ2-2,TRBV28,CASEQRAANTGELFF,TGTGCCAGCGAACAACGTGCAGCGAACACCGGGGAGCTGTTTTTT
TRBD2,few,TRBJ2-3,TRBV2,CASSEKKPGLAADTQYF,TGTGCCAGCAGTGAAAAGAAGCCGGGACTAGCGGCAGATACGCAGTATTTT
NA,NA,TRBJ2-3,TRBV10-3,CAISESFHTQYF,TGTGCCATCAGTGAGTCGTTTCATACGCAGTATTTT
TRBD2,NA,TRBJ2-7,TRBV15,CATSRDPGLAGGKSYEQYF,TGTGCCACCAGCAGAGATCCGGGACTAGCGGGAGGGAAGTCCTACGAGCAGTACTTC
NA,medium-sized,TRBJ2-5,TRBV11-3,CASSPFGGDIETQYF,TGTGCCAGCAGCCCCTTTGGGGGAGACATAGAGACCCAGTACTTC
NA,few,TRBJ1-4,TRBV6-8,CASSYRVGEKLFF,TGTGCCAGCAGTTATAGGGTGGGCGAAAAACTGTTTTTT
NA,NA,TRBJ1-1,TRBV18,CASSRGEITEAFF,TGTGCCAGCTCTAGGGGGGAGATCACTGAAGCTTTCTTT
NA,NA,TRBJ1-1,TRBV25-1,CASSVGSLSTEAFF,TGTGCCAGCAGTGTCGGGTCTCTCAGCACTGAAGCTTTCTTT
NA,NA,TRBJ2-3,TRBV4-1,CASSQDPAGGTDTQYF,TGCGCCAGCAGCCAAGATCCGGCGGGCGGCACAGATACGCAGTATTTT
TRBD1,large,TRBJ1-1,TRBV28,CASSLFSDRGAFNTEAFF,TGTGCCAGCAGTTTATTTTCCGACAGGGGTGCTTTTAACACTGAAGCTTTCTTT
NA,medium-sized,TRBJ1-5,TRBV9,CASSVDGSQPQHF,TGTGCCAGCAGCGTAGATGGCAGCCAGCCCCAGCATTTT
TRBD1,NA,TRBJ1-2,TRBV18,CASSLDRGHYGYTF,TGTGCCAGCTCACTGGACAGGGGACACTATGGCTACACCTTC
NA,NA,TRBJ2-7,TRBV29-1,CSASGTASSYEQYF,TGCAGCGCATCCGGGACGGCGAGCTCCTACGAGCAGTACTTC
NA,few,TRBJ1-5,TRBV28,CASSLSSGPQHF,TGTGCCAGCAGTTTATCCTCGGGGCCCCAGCATTTT
NA,NA,TRBJ2-7,TRBV18,CASSSAALSGEQYF,TGTGCCAGCTCATCAGCGGCCCTCTCCGGCGAGCAGTACTTC
NA,few,TRBJ1-1,TRBV6-8,CASSDPAQNTEAFF,TGTGCCAGCAGTGATCCAGCACAGAACACTGAAGCTTTCTTT
NA,few,TRBJ1-2,TRBV6-8,CASSYDEAGYTF,TGTGCCAGCAGTTACGACGAAGCTGGCTACACCTTC
NA,NA,TRBJ2-1,TRBV18,CASSPLTGSYNEQFF,TGTGCCAGCTCACCCCTAACGGGCTCATACAATGAGCAGTTCTTC
TRBD1,NA,TRBJ2-5,TRBV30,CAWRANRGSTETQYF,TGTGCCTGGAGAGCCAACAGGGGCTCGACAGAGACCCAGTACTTC
TRBD1,few,TRBJ2-3,TRBV11-3,CASTTQGGHTDTQYF,TGTGCCAGCACTACACAGGGGGGCCACACGGATACGCAGTATTTT
NA,few,TRBJ2-6,TRBV11-3,CASSKRGPGSGANVLTF,TGTGCCAGCAGCAAGAGGGGCCCGGGCTCTGGGGCCAACGTCCTGACTTTC
NA,NA,TRBJ2-1,TRBV18,CASSGQDSYNEQFF,TGTGCCAGCTCGGGGCAAGATTCCTACAATGAGCAGTTCTTC
TRBD2,few,TRBJ2-3,TRBV15,CATSRDLASGDTQYF,TGTGCCACCAGCAGAGATTTGGCTAGCGGTGATACGCAGTATTTT
NA,once,TRBJ1-3,TRBV15,CATSRDLGGGLSGNTIYF,TGTGCCACCAGCAGGGATCTAGGCGGGGGGCTTTCTGGAAACACCATATATTTT
NA,few,TRBJ2-3,TRBV11-3,CASSGGSATDTQYF,TGTGCCAGCAGCGGCGGTTCAGCCACAGATACGCAGTATTTT